The present T cell receptor beta chain was sequenced within a study of CD8 T cells in ankylosing spondylitis. General study points: Reports of some motif variants in reactive arthritis synovial fluid and blood predate this one. About 8 highly homologous variants made up a TCR beta motif, and this motif appeared characteristic of ankylosing spondylitis blood.

This clonotype was observed at least ten times. Its antigen is undetermined. For TCR beta, libraries came from quantitative 5'-RACE with molecular barcodes. TCRdb re-called the 5' RACE reads with MiXCR, one entry per CDR3 protein. The sample lists about 510,000 distinct CDR3 sequences, about 5.7% occurring once. V shed 3 bases and J shed 8 bases, with 7 bases lying between them. This CDR3 is built from 12 residues. Germline V gene sequence: CDR1 KGHSH, CDR2 LQKENI. This chain uses TRBV18 with TRBJ1-4, with unresolved D. This clonotype originated in a male donor with ankylosing spondylitis. Sequencing input: blood, either unsorted or a sorted T cell fraction (not recorded which). CDR3 amino acids: CASSPLEEKLFF. In nucleotides, the CDR3 is TGTGCCAGCTCACCGTTGGAAGAAAAACTGTTTTTT. The variable domain in full, completed from reference TRBV18 and TRBJ1-4, reads NAGVMQNPRHLVRRRGQEARLRCSPMKGHSHVYWYRQLPEEGLKFMVYLQKENIIDESGMPKERFSAEFPKEGPSILRIQQVVRGDSAAYFCASSPLEEKLFFGSGTQLSVL.